Reported below is one T cell receptor beta chain. The germline V and J ends were trimmed by 4 bases and 0 bases, with 15 bases remaining between them. This CDR3 spans 16 amino acids. Germline CDR1 is SGHTA and CDR2 is FQGNSA. The sample belongs to a study of control samples from healthy donors and cancer patients. Clones were read by immunoSEQ multiplex PCR, and TCRdb kept only the in-frame ones, dropping some. This sample has approximately 100,000 clones, with over 65% found just once. The chain combines TRBV7-2 with TRBJ1-1, with D unresolved. The source of this sequence is a woman in her 40s in good health. Sequenced sample: blood. The CDR3 spells CASSSQGAGMNTEAFF. As DNA, the CDR3 is TGTGCCAGCAGCTCGCAAGGAGCGGGGATGAACACTGAAGCTTTCTTT.